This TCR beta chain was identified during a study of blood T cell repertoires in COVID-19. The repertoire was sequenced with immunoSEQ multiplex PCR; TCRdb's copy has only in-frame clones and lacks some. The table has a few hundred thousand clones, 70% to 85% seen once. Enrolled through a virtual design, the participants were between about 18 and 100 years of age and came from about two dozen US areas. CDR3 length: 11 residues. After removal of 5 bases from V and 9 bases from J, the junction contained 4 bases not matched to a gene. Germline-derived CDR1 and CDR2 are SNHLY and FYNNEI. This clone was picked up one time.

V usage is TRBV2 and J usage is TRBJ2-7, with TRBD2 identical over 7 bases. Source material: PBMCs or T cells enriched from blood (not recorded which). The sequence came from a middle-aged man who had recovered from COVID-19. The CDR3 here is CASSPSGRQYF. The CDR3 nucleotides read TGTGCCAGCAGTCCTAGCGGCAGGCAGTACTTC.